These 20 T cell receptor beta chains were all obtained from the same sample, sequenced in a study of metastatic and nonmetastatic thyroid tumors (dated by TCRdb to 2018 to 2021). No patient had received any treatment before thyroid surgery. The receptor library was made with PCR. Sequencing relied on an Illumina HiSeq 4000. The public reads were quality trimmed at Q25 with fastp and then assembled into clones with MiXCR by TCRdb, keeping productive beta chains. Here the sample has fewer than 25,000 clones; about 11% occur a single time. Together, the top ten hold roughly 8% of the sample. Sequenced input: blood. These receptor sequences come from a female donor with papillary thyroid cancer or a benign thyroid nodule (not recorded which). Some clones in this sample may be carry-over from other donors' samples.

This clone came up many times. The chain uses TRBV5-8 and TRBJ2-1; TRBD2 matches 10 bases. The CDR3 has 16 residues. Per germline, CDR1 SGHTS and CDR2 YDEGEE. V shed 0 bases, J shed 11 bases, and the junction held 11 bases outside the gene matches. The DNA of the CDR3 is TGTGCCAGCAGCTTGGAGATTGGGCTAGCGGGAGAGAAGCAGTTCTTC. Translated: CASSLEIGLAGEKQFF. The full variable domain, completed using reference TRBV5-8 and TRBJ2-1, is EAGVTQSPTHLIKTRGQQATLRCSPISGHTSVYWYQQALGLGLQFLLWYDEGEERNRGNFPPRFSGRQFPNYSSELNVNALELEDSALYLCASSLEIGLAGEKQFFGPGTRLTVL.

Comments on this clone: This CDR3 fails to terminate in the conserved phenylalanine or tryptophan, so it likely reflects a read error. The chain is built from TRBV11-3 and TRBJ2-3; D remains ambiguous. V lost 2 bases and J lost 12, with 15 bases in between. This CDR3 has 13 amino acids. CDR1 is SGHNT, CDR2 YENEEA, per germline. Here the CDR3 reads CASSLMSGELQYL. DNA for the CDR3: TGTGCCAGCAGCTTAATGAGTGGCGAACTTCAGTATCTT.

With regard to this clone: It may be a read error: a sequence one base away is much more abundant. This chain links TRBV9 with TRBJ2-1; 8 positions match TRBD1. The CDR3 is 14 residues long. The V gene's germline CDR1 is SGDLS and CDR2 YYNGEE. The CDR3 DNA is TGTGCCGGCAGCGTAGAGACAGGGGCGAATGAGCAGTTCTTC. This encodes CAGSVETGANEQFF.

This chain uses TRBV20-1 with TRBJ2-7; 11 bases map to TRBD2. J was trimmed by 2 bases and V by 6 bases; bases with no gene match: 12. Germline lookup yields CDR1 DFQATT and CDR2 SNEGSKA (reference sequence). This CDR3 has 16 amino acids. CDR3 amino acids: CSAPGLADHGTYEQYF. The CDR3 nucleotides read TGCAGTGCCCCGGGACTAGCGGACCACGGAACCTACGAGCAGTACTTC.

This clone was detected many times. A clone one base away is much larger, so this may be a read error. This CDR3 is also generated by other DNA sequences in the sample. The J gene is TRBJ1-2, the V gene TRBV28; D is uncertain. Germline CDR1 MDHEN, CDR2 SYDVKM. There are 13 residues in the CDR3. Trimming removed 6 bases from V and 5 bases from J, with 13 bases in between. The CDR3 reads CASSLGGGYGYTF. Here the CDR3 DNA reads TGTGCCAGCAGCCTCGGCGGTGGGTATGGCTACACCTTC.

There are many counts of this clone. V gene TRBV9 combines with J gene TRBJ1-6; D is possibly TRBD1 (6 bases). Trimming cost V 0 bases and J 7 bases, with 14 bases left between them. The germline CDR1 and CDR2 sequences are SGDLS and YYNGEE. This CDR3 region has 16 residues. CDR3 DNA: TGTGCCAGCAGCGTAGAAACTCGGGACACAAATTCACCCCTCCACTTT. It is translated as CASSVETRDTNSPLHF.

This clone has only one observation. A read error may produce the germline difference seen at one junction end. The chain carries TRBV6-2 or TRBV6-3 and TRBJ1-5; 9 nucleotides match TRBD1. Germline CDR1 reads MNHEY; CDR2 reads SVGEGT. The CDR3 contains 16 residues. CDR3 coding DNA: TGTGCCAGCAGTTCATACAGGGGGCCTAAGGGCCAGCACCAGCATTTT. Amino acids: CASSSYRGPKGQHQHF.

Details on this clone: A read error is possible here, since a much larger clone lies one base away. The J gene is TRBJ2-3, the V gene TRBV5-5; 7 bases agree with TRBD1. The CDR3 spans 13 residues. CDR1 and CDR2 from the germline V gene are SGHKS and YYEKEE (reference sequence). V shed 2 bases, J shed 8 bases, and the junction held 5 bases outside the gene matches. The CDR3 spells CASSFGQAGTQYF. The CDR3 DNA follows: TGTGCCAGCAGCTTTGGACAGGCAGGTACGCAGTATTTT. The complete variable domain, with remaining parts taken from reference TRBV5-5 and TRBJ2-3, reads DAGVTQSPTHLIKTRGQQVTLRCSPISGHKSVSWYQQVLGQGPQFIFQYYEKEERGRGNFPDRFSARQFPNYSSELNVNALLLGDSALYLCASSFGQAGTQYFGPGTRLTVL.

This clone was seen ten or more times. The chain carries TRBV7-7 and TRBJ1-5; 11 nucleotides agree with TRBD1. The V and J ends lost 6 bases and 5 bases, in that order; junction bases with no gene match: 12. Germline-derived CDR1 and CDR2 are SSHAT and FNYEAQ (reference sequence). CDR3 length equals 17 residues. The CDR3 region is CASSLQRTGGFDQPQHF. The CDR3 DNA sequence: TGTGCCAGCAGTCTACAACGGACAGGGGGCTTCGATCAGCCCCAGCATTTT. The full variable domain, completed using reference TRBV7-7 and TRBJ1-5, is GAGVSQSPRYKVTKRGQDVTLRCDPISSHATLYWYQQALGQGPEFLTYFNYEAQPDKSGLPSDRFSAERPEGSISTLTIQRTEQRDSAMYRCASSLQRTGGFDQPQHFGDGTRLSIL.

The chain is built from TRBV30 and TRBJ2-6; D possibly uses TRBD1 or TRBD2 (5 bases each). With 2 bases removed from V and 2 bases from J, the gap between germline ends came to 7 bases. Germline V gives CDR1 GTSNPN, CDR2 SVGIG (reference sequence). CDR3 length: 14 amino acids. The CDR3 sequence: CAWSRGAGANVLTF. As DNA, the CDR3 is TGTGCCTGGAGTCGAGGGGCTGGGGCCAACGTCCTGACTTTC.

This clone was counted many times. The chain carries TRBV15 and TRBJ2-1; D is ambiguous. The germline V and J ends were trimmed by 4 bases and 3 bases, with 7 bases remaining between them. This CDR3 has 13 amino acids. Germline V gives CDR1 LNHNV, CDR2 YYDKDF (reference sequence). The CDR3 DNA reads TGTGCCACCAGCATGAGACTCTACAATGAGCAGTTCTTC. It codes for CATSMRLYNEQFF.

On this clone itself: A read error is likely, as this CDR3 ends without the conserved phenylalanine or tryptophan. The limits of the CDR3 on the DNA are not certain, so only TCRdb's listed CDR3 is given. The CDR3 loop is CASSPGQGSPAGELFS. The chain joins TRBV6-1 to TRBJ2-2; the tabulated D call, TRBD1, remains unverified against the DNA. 16 amino acids form the CDR3, both terminal residues included. The germline CDR1 and CDR2 sequences are MNHNS and SASEGT.

With respect to this clone: Since no conserved phenylalanine or tryptophan closes the CDR3, a read error is the likely cause. It is unclear where the CDR3 begins or ends on the DNA, so no DNA is shown, and the CDR3 is as TCRdb lists it. The chain joins TRBV6-1 to TRBJ2-2. The CDR3 is 14 residues long, counting both termini. Germline values: CDR1 MNHNS, CDR2 SASEGT. CDR3 protein: CASRIGYYTGELLN.

This clone was found many times. This chain uses TRBV20-1 with TRBJ1-1, with D hard to call. The V gene lost 2 bases and the J gene lost 2 bases, with 9 bases spanning the gap. The length of the CDR3 is 13 residues. Per germline, CDR1 DFQATT and CDR2 SNEGSKA (reference sequence). CDR3 sequence: CSARTDRNTEAFF. In DNA, the CDR3 is TGCAGTGCTAGAACCGACCGTAACACTGAAGCTTTCTTT.

By proportion, this clone is medium-sized. This chain links TRBV6-1 with TRBJ2-3, with 10 bases that match TRBD2. Germline V lookup: CDR1 MNHNS, CDR2 SASEGT. This CDR3 comprises 15 residues. Germline trimming cut 0 bases from V and 4 bases from J; bases unmatched to any gene: 1. The CDR3 spells CASSEAAGGPDTQYF. The DNA of the CDR3 is TGTGCCAGCAGTGAAGCAGCGGGAGGGCCAGATACGCAGTATTTT.

This clone has ten or more counts. The chain recombines TRBV30 with TRBJ1-6; 8 nucleotides match TRBD1. Germline V gives CDR1 GTSNPN, CDR2 SVGIG (reference sequence). With V trimmed by 2 bases and J by 5 bases, 2 bases remained unmatched. The CDR3 runs 14 residues. The CDR3 spells CAWSKGQDNSPLHF. In DNA form, the CDR3 reads TGTGCCTGGAGTAAGGGACAGGATAATTCACCCCTCCACTTT.

The chain employs TRBV6-4 and TRBJ1-2, with TRBD1 identical over 7 bases. The length of the CDR3 is 14 residues. Germline V gene lookup returns CDR1 MRHNA and CDR2 SNTAGT. The junction had 14 bases not matched to a gene; V was cut back by 6 bases and J by 10 bases. In DNA form, the CDR3 reads TGTGCCAGCAGCGACGGACAGGTCGGGGATGACTACACCTTC. It specifies CASSDGQVGDDYTF.

This clone was seen a handful of times. The genes are TRBV19 and TRBJ1-6, with 7 bases lining up with TRBD1. CDR3 length: 13 residues. With V trimmed by 11 bases and J by 7 bases, 8 bases remained unmatched. CDR1 is LNHDA and CDR2 is SQIVND in the germline V gene (reference sequence). The DNA of the CDR3 is TGTGCCTCTAGCGGGACAGCCAATTCACCCCTCCACTTT. It translates to CASSGTANSPLHF.

This clone was found many times. The chain is built from TRBV18 and TRBJ2-2; D uncertain. This CDR3 region has 15 residues. Trimming pared 2 bases from V and 8 bases from J, leaving 15 bases between. Germline CDR1 is KGHSH and CDR2 is LQKENI. CDR3 bases: TGTGCCAGCTCACCAGCCCAGGACGTCACGGGGGAGCTGTTTTTT. This gives the protein CASSPAQDVTGELFF.

In this sample, this clone turned up many times. This rearrangement joins TRBV11-2 to TRBJ2-3; 7 bases map to TRBD2. Germline V lookup: CDR1 SGHAT, CDR2 FQNNGV. V shed 3 bases and J 4 bases; nucleotides not matched to a gene: 4. This CDR3 comprises 14 residues. The chain's CDR3 is CASSLGGFADTQYF. The CDR3 nucleotides are TGTGCCAGCAGCTTGGGGGGGTTCGCAGATACGCAGTATTTT.